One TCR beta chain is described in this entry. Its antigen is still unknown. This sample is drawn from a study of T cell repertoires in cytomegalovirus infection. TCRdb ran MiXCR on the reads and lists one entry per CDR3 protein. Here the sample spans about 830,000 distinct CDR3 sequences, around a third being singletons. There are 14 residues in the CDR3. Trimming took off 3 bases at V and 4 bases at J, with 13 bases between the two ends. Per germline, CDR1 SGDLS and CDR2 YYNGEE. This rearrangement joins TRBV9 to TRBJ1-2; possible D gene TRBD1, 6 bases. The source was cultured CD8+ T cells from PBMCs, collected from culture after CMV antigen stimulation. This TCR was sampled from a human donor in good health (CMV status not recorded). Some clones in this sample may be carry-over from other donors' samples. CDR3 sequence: CASSAGAGPYGYTF. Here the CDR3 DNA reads TGTGCCAGCAGCGCGGGGGCAGGGCCCTATGGCTACACCTTC. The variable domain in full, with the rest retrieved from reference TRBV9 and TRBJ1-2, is DSGVTQTPKHLITATGQRVTLRCSPRSGDLSVYWYQQSLDQGLQFLIQYYNGEERAKGNILERFSAQQFPDLHSELNLSSLELGDSALYFCASSAGAGPYGYTFGSGTRLTVV.